The present entry profiles one T cell receptor beta chain with its context. Original processing methods: Reference gene primer amplification gave estimated nucleated cell counts. Profiling relied on immunoSEQ multiplex PCR, and the TCRdb table lists in-frame clones only, not all of them. V and J calls and clone size are copied from that table; D and trimming were computed from the DNA. The sample shows tens of thousands of clones, approximately 88% of them seen only once. The data were taken from a study of blood T cell repertoires in COVID-19. Study context: Acute and convalescent COVID-19 specimens originated in the United States, Italy and Spain.

CDR1 is LGHNA, CDR2 YNFKEQ, per germline. V was shortened by 0 bases and J by 5 bases, with 17 bases between the two germline ends. CDR3 length equals 17 residues. The sequence was collected from a human donor in a cohort sampled during active COVID-19. This chain joins TRBV4-2 and TRBJ2-1; TRBD2 might be the D (6 bases). What was sequenced was peripheral blood. The CDR3 region is CASSQDLHTGADNEQFF. In nucleotides, the CDR3 is TGTGCCAGCAGCCAAGATCTCCATACGGGAGCCGACAATGAGCAGTTCTTC.